This record covers a single TCR beta chain. The target antigen is unknown. The CDR3 is made up of 14 amino acids. J lost 8 bases, V lost 4 bases, and 9 bases had no gene match. Germline CDR1 and CDR2: LNHDA and SQIVND (reference sequence). Here immunoSEQ multiplex PCR was the method, and the copy in TCRdb shows in-frame clones only, minus some. The data show 200,000 to 250,000 clones, more than 75% seen once. This record comes from a study of cytomegalovirus exposure and HLA in healthy donors. Whole-study findings and limits: Cytomegalovirus association was assigned to approximately 180 TCR beta chains. The tendency of first-cohort TCR clusters to co-occur in the 120 or so validation repertoires emerged from a later analysis. Most TCR sequences were rare, but some public TCRs occurred in many donors. In vitro assays verified that a few CMV-associated chains recognized CMV antigens specifically.

The material sequenced was PBMCs. The gene calls are TRBV19 and TRBJ2-7; 9 positions agree with TRBD1. This clonotype was obtained from a woman aged 18-30 years in good health and CMV-seropositive. The CDR3 loop reads CASSNRDRASKQYF. DNA of the CDR3: TGTGCCAGTAGTAACCGGGACAGGGCGTCGAAGCAGTACTTC.